The 9 T cell receptor beta chains below all came from one sample that was sequenced in a study of blood T cell repertoires in COVID-19. Using immunoSEQ multiplex PCR, the repertoire was profiled, and TCRdb retains in-frame clones only, with some absent. The data hold under 350,000 clones, with 86% observed a single time. Material for sequencing was PBMCs or T cells enriched from blood (not recorded which). Receptors were obtained from a woman in her forties with acute COVID-19.

The chain uses TRBV19 and TRBJ1-1; D remains unclear. CDR3 length: 13 amino acids. The germline CDR1 and CDR2 sequences are LNHDA and SQIVND (reference sequence). V lost 3 bases and J lost 7, with 12 bases in between. The CDR3 DNA follows: TGTGCCAGTAGTATCGGGTGGAAACTTGAAGCTTTCTTT. Its protein product is CASSIGWKLEAFF.

The V call is TRBV19, the J call TRBJ1-5, with 7 bases aligning to TRBD1. This CDR3 has 15 residues. V lost 5 bases and J lost 6; bases outside the gene matches: 10. Germline CDR1 LNHDA, CDR2 SQIVND (reference sequence). CDR3 region: CASSPGDRVFQPQHF. The CDR3 DNA follows: TGTGCCAGTAGTCCGGGTGACAGGGTTTTTCAGCCCCAGCATTTT.

The rearrangement joins TRBV10-3 to TRBJ2-1; TRBD1 is a possible D gene (5 bases). The V gene lost 8 bases and the J gene lost 1 base, with 18 bases spanning the gap. The germline V gene encodes CDR1 ENHRY and CDR2 SYGVKD. This CDR3 region has 16 residues. The CDR3, as DNA: TGTGCCATCTCAAGAAGACTGGGGCAATCCTACAATGAGCAGTTCTTC. Protein sequence: CAISRRLGQSYNEQFF.

CDR3 nucleotide sequence: TGTGCCAGCAGTGCCGATGGCAGGGTGTATCAGCCCCAGCATTTT. This sequence encodes CASSADGRVYQPQHF. The J gene is TRBJ1-5, the V gene TRBV2, with D possibly TRBD1 on 5 matching bases. Germline-derived CDR1 and CDR2 are SNHLY and FYNNEI. The CDR3 is 15 residues long. V was trimmed by 4 bases and J by 5 bases, leaving 15 bases between them. The full variable domain, its missing parts supplied by reference TRBV2 and TRBJ1-5, is EPEVTQTPSHQVTQMGQEVILRCVPISNHLYFYWYRQILGQKVEFLVSFYNNEISEKSEIFDDQFSVERPDGSNFTLKIRSTKLEDSAMYFCASSADGRVYQPQHFGDGTRLSIL.

The rearrangement uses TRBV20-1 and TRBJ2-5, with D possibly being TRBD1 (5 bases). The CDR3 is 15 amino acids. CDR1 is DFQATT and CDR2 is SNEGSKA in the germline V gene (reference sequence). The V end lost 3 bases, the J end lost 3 bases, and 17 bases lay between the germline ends. The CDR3 coding sequence is TGCAGTGCTAGTAAGGGGCAGGAACAAAAAGAGACCCAGTACTTC. This sequence encodes CSASKGQEQKETQYF.

The chain links TRBV11-3 to TRBJ2-5; 11 nucleotides align to TRBD2. The germline V gene encodes CDR1 SGHNT and CDR2 YENEEA. CDR3 length: 15 residues. V lost 3 bases and J lost 5; bases outside the gene matches: 5. The CDR3 reads CASSFSGGDMETQYF. For the CDR3, the DNA is TGTGCCAGCAGCTTTAGCGGGGGGGACATGGAGACCCAGTACTTC.

V and J are TRBV5-1 and TRBJ1-3; D unresolved. Germline assignment: CDR1 SGHRS and CDR2 YFSETQ. The CDR3 runs 16 residues. V lost 0 bases to trimming and J lost 0 bases, with 10 bases between them. CDR3 sequence (DNA): TGCGCCAGCAGCTTGGCGGGGAGCTTCTCTGGAAACACCATATATTTT. As protein: CASSLAGSFSGNTIYF.

CDR3 protein: CASSFGTVETQHF. Here the CDR3 DNA reads TGTGCCAGCAGCTTTGGGACAGTCGAGACCCAGCATTTT. This chain links TRBV7-2 with TRBJ1-5, with TRBD1 identical over 7 bases. The germline CDR1 and CDR2 sequences are SGHTA and FQGNSA. The trim removed 3 bases at V and 11 bases at J, leaving 7 bases unmatched. This CDR3 region has 13 residues.

The chain uses TRBV10-3 and TRBJ1-5; D possibly corresponds to TRBD1 (5 bases). Per the germline V gene, CDR1 is ENHRY and CDR2 is SYGVKD. V was clipped by 11 bases and J by 4 bases, with 15 bases between them. CDR3 length: 13 residues. CDR3 DNA sequence: TGTGCCTCTGGCGGGGCAGCTAATCAGCCCCAGCATTTT. The encoded protein is CASGGAANQPQHF.